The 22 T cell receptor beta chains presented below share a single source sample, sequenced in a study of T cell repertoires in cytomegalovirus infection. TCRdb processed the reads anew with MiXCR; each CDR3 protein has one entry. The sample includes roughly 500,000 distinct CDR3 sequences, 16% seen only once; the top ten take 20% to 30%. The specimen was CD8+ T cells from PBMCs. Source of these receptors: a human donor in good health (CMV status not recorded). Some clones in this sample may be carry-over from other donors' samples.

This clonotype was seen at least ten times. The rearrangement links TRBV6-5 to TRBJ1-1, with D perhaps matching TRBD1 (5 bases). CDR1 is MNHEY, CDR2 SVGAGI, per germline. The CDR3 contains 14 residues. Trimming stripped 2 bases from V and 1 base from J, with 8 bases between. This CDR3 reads CASSYGGENTEAFF. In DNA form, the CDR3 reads TGTGCCAGCAGTTACGGGGGGGAGAACACTGAAGCTTTCTTT.

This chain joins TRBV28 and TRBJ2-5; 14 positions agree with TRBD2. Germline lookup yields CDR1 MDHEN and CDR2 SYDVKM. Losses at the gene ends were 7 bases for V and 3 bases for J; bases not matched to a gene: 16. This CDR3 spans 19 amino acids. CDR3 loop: CASKNRVRGLAGVEETQYF. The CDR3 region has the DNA TGTGCCAGCAAGAATCGAGTTAGGGGACTAGCGGGAGTTGAAGAGACCCAGTACTTC.

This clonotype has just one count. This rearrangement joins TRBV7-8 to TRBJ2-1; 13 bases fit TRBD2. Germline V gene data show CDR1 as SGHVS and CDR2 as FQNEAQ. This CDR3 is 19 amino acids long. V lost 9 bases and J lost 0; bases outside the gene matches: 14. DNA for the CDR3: TGTGCCAGACGCCCTGTACTAGCGGGAGGGCCTAGCTCCTACAATGAGCAGTTCTTC. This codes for CARRPVLAGGPSSYNEQFF.

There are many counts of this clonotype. The CDR3 sequence is CASSSGLPYEQYF. The CDR3 nucleotides read TGTGCCAGCAGCTCGGGACTTCCCTACGAGCAGTACTTC. The chain is built from TRBV11-2 and TRBJ2-7; D may be TRBD2 (6 bases). The germline V gene has CDR1 SGHAT and CDR2 FQNNGV. The CDR3 is 13 amino acids. Trimming cost V 4 bases and J 2 bases, with 9 bases left between them.

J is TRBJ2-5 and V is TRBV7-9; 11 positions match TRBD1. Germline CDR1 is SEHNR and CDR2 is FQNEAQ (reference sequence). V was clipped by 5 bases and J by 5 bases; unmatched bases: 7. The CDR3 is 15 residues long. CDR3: CASSGRTGGHETQYF. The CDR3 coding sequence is TGTGCCAGCAGCGGGCGGACAGGGGGCCATGAGACCCAGTACTTC.

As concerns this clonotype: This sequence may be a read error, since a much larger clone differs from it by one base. CDR3 nucleotides: TGTGCCAGCAGTTACCATCCGGCCGGCCCCGCGGGGGTGCTGTTTTTT. Translation: CASSYHPAGPAGVLFF. This chain connects TRBV6-5 to TRBJ2-2, with 7 bases lining up with TRBD2. CDR1 and CDR2 from the germline V gene are MNHEY and SVGAGI. CDR3 length: 16 amino acids.

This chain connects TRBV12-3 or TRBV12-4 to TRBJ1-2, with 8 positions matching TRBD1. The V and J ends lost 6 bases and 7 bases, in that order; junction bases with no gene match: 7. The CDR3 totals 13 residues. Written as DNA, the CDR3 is TGTGCCAGCAGCCGACAGGGGTCTGGTGGCTACACCTTC. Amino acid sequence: CASSRQGSGGYTF.

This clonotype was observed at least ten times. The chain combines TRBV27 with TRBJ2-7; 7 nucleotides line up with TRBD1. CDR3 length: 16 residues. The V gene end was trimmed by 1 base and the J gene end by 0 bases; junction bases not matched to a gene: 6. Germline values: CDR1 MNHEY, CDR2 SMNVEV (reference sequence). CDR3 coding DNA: TGTGCCAGCAGTTTATTAGGGACAGACCTCTCCTACGAGCAGTACTTC. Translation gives CASSLLGTDLSYEQYF.

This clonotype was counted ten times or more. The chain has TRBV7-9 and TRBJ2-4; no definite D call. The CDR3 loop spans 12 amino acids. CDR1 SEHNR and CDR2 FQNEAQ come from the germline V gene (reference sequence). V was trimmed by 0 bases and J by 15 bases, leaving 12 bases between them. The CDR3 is CASSLAAQVWYF. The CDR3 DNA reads TGTGCCAGCAGCTTAGCGGCCCAGGTCTGGTACTTC.

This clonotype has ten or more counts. CDR3 coding DNA: TGTGCCAGCAGTGGCCCCTTTGCGTGGCAGGGCCAGGTAAACACTGAAGCTTTCTTT. The encoded protein is CASSGPFAWQGQVNTEAFF. V is TRBV6-1 and J is TRBJ1-1, with D possibly being TRBD1 (5 bases). The ends were cut back, 4 bases at V and 2 bases at J, with 26 bases in the middle. This CDR3 spans 19 amino acids. Germline CDR1 reads MNHNS; CDR2 reads SASEGT.

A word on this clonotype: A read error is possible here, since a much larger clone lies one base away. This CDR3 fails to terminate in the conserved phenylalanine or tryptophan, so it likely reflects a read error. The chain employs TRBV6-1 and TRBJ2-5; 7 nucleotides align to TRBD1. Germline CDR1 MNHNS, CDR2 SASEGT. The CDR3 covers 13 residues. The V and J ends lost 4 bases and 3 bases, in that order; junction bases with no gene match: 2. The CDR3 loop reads CASSVTGEETQYL. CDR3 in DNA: TGTGCCAGCAGTGTAACAGGGGAAGAGACCCAGTACTTA.

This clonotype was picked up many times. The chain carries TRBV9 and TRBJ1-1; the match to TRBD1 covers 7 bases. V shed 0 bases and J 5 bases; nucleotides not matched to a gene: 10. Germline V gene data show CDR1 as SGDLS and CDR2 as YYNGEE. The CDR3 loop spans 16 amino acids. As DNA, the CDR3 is TGTGCCAGCAGCGTAGTTGAAGGGCAGGGGGGAACTGAAGCTTTCTTT. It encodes CASSVVEGQGGTEAFF.

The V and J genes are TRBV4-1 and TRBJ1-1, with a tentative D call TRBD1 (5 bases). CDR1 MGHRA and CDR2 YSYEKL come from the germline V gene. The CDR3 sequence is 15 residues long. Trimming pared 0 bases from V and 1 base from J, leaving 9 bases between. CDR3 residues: CASSQDQQGNTEAFF. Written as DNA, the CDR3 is TGCGCCAGCAGCCAAGATCAGCAGGGGAACACTGAAGCTTTCTTT.

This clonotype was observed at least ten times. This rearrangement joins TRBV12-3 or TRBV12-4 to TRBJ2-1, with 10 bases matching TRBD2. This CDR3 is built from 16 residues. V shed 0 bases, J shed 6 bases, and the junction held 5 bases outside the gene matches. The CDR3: CASSLAPSGRGNEQFF. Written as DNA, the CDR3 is TGTGCCAGCAGTTTAGCGCCGAGCGGGAGGGGCAATGAGCAGTTCTTC.

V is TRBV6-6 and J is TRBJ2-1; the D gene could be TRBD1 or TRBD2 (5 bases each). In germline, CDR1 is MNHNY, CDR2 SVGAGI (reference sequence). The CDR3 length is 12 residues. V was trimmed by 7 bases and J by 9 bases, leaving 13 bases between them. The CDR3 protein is CASTKAGTEQFF. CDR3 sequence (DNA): TGTGCCAGCACCAAAGCCGGGACTGAGCAGTTCTTC.

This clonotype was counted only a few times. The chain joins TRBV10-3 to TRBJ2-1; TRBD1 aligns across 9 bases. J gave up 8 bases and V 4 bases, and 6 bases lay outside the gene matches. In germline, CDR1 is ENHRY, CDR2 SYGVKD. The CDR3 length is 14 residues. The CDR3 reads CAISVGTGTDEQFF. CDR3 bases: TGTGCCATCAGTGTAGGGACAGGGACAGATGAGCAGTTCTTC.

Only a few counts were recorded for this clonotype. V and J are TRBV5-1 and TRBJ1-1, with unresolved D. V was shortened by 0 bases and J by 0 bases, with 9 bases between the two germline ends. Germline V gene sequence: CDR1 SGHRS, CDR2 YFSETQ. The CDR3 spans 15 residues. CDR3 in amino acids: CASSLVSTMNTEAFF. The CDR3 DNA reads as TGCGCCAGCAGCTTGGTTAGCACCATGAACACTGAAGCTTTCTTT.

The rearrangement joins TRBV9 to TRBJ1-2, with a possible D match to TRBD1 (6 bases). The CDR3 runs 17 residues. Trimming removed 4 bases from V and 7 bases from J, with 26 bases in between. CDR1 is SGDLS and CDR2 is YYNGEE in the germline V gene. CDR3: CASSFPLRSGGAVGYTF. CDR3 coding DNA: TGTGCCAGCAGCTTTCCCCTGCGCTCGGGGGGGGCGGTTGGCTACACCTTC.

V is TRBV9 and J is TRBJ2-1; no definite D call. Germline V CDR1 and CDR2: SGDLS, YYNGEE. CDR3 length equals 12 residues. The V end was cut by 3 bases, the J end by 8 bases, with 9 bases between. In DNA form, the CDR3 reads TGTGCCAGCAGCGCTAGGGATCATGAGCAGTTCTTC. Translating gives CASSARDHEQFF. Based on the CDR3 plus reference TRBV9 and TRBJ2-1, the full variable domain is DSGVTQTPKHLITATGQRVTLRCSPRSGDLSVYWYQQSLDQGLQFLIQYYNGEERAKGNILERFSAQQFPDLHSELNLSSLELGDSALYFCASSARDHEQFFGPGTRLTVL.

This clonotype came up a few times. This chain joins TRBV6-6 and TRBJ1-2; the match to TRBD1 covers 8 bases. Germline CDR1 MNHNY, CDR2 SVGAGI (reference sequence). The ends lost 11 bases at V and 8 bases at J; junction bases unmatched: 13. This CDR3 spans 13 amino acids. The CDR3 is CAGGLDRGDGYTF. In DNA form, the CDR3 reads TGTGCCGGAGGATTAGACAGGGGAGACGGCTACACCTTC.

This CDR3 is CASSPFETGANYGYTF. DNA of the CDR3: TGTGCCAGCTCACCGTTCGAGACAGGAGCTAACTATGGCTACACCTTC. This rearrangement joins TRBV18 to TRBJ1-2, with D possibly TRBD1 on 6 matching bases. Germline V gene lookup returns CDR1 KGHSH and CDR2 LQKENI. Trimming took 3 bases from V and 0 from J, leaving 14 bases between them. This CDR3 has 16 amino acids.

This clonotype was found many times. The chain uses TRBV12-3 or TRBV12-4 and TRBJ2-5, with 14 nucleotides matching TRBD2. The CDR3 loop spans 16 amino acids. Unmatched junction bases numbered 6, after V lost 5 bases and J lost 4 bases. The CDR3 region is CASSLGLAGGLETQYF. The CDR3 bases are TGTGCCAGCAGTCTAGGACTAGCGGGGGGCCTAGAGACCCAGTACTTC.